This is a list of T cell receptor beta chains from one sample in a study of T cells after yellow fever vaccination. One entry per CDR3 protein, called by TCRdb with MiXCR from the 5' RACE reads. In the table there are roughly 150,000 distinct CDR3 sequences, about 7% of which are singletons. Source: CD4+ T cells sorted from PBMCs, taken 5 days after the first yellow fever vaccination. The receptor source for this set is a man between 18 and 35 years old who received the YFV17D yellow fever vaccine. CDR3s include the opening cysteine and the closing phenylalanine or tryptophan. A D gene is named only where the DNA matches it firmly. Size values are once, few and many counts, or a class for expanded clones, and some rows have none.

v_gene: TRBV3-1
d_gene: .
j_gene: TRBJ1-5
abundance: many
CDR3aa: CASSHKAGVNQPQHF
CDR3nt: TGTGCCAGCAGCCACAAAGCTGGGGTAAATCAGCCCCAGCATTTT

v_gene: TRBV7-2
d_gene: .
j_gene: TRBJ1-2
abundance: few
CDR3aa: CASSFNRDYGYTF
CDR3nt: TGTGCCAGCAGCTTCAACCGGGACTATGGCTACACCTTC

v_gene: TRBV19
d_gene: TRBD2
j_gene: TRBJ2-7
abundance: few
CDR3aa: CASTLAGASSYEQYF
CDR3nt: TGTGCCAGTACCCTAGCGGGGGCCTCCTCCTACGAGCAGTACTTC

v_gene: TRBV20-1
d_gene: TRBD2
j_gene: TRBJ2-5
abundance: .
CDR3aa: CSARGLAVRGQYF
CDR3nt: TGCAGTGCTAGAGGACTAGCAGTTAGGGGCCAGTACTTC

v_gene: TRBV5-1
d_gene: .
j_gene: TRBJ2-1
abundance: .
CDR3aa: CASSWGAGGNEQFF
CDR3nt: TGCGCCAGCAGCTGGGGGGCAGGTGGGAATGAGCAGTTCTTC

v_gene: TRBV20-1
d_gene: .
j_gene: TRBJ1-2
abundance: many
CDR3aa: CSARGGQRDYGYTF
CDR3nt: TGCAGTGCTAGAGGGGGCCAGAGAGACTATGGCTACACCTTC

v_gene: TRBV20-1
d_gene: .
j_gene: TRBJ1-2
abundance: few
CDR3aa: CSARREGTSYGYTF
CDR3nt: TGCAGTGCCCGCCGTGAGGGGACTTCCTATGGCTACACCTTC

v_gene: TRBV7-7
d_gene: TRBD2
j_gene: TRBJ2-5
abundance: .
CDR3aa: CASTSTDPGGAPETQYF
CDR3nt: TGTGCTAGCACCTCTACTGACCCGGGGGGGGCTCCAGAGACCCAGTACTTC

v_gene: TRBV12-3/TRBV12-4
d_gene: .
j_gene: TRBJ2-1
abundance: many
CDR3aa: CASSRGPAGRFF
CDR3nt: TGTGCCAGCAGCCGTGGACCAGCCGGTCGGTTCTTC

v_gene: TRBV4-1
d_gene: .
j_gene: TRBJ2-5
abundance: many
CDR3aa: CASSQESWGRGPETQYF
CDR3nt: TGCGCCAGCAGCCAAGAGTCTTGGGGTAGGGGCCCGGAGACCCAGTACTTC

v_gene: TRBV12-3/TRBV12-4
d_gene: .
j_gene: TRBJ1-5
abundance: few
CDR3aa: CASSTVTSDQPQHF
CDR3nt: TGTGCCAGCAGCACGGTCACATCGGATCAGCCCCAGCATTTT

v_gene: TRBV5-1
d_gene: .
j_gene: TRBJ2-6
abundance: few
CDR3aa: CASSSQGHGANVLTF
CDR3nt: TGCGCCAGCAGCTCCCAGGGGCATGGGGCCAACGTCCTGACTTTC

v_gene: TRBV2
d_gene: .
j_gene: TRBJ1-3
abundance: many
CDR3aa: CASSETTVEDTIYF
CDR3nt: TGTGCCAGCAGTGAAACTACGGTGGAAGACACCATATATTTT

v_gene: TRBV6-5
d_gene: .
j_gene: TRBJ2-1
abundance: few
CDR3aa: CASSYGQGRVQFF
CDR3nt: TGTGCCAGCAGTTACGGGCAGGGGAGGGTGCAGTTCTTC

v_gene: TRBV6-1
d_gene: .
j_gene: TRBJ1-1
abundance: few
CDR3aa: CASSENRDTEAFF
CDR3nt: TGTGCCAGCAGTGAGAATCGGGACACTGAAGCTTTCTTT

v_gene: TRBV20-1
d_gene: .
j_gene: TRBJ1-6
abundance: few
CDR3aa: CSARSAQGNSPLHF
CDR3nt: TGCAGTGCTAGAAGTGCACAGGGTAATTCACCCCTCCACTTT

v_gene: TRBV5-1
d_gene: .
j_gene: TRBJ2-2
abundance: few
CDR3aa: CASSWGGDGELFF
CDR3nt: TGCGCCAGCAGCTGGGGGGGCGACGGGGAGCTGTTTTTT

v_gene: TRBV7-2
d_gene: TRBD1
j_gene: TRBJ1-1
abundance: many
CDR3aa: CASIPFDRGGKTEAFF
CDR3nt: TGTGCCAGCATCCCATTCGACAGGGGAGGGAAGACTGAAGCTTTCTTT

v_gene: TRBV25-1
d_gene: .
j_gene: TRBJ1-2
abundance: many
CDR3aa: CASSEPEGMGYGYTF
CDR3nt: TGTGCCAGCAGTGAACCGGAGGGGATGGGCTATGGCTACACCTTC

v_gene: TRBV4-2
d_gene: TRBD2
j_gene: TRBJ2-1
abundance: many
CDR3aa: CASSQGKLAGAHEQFF
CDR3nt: TGTGCCAGCAGCCAAGGGAAACTAGCGGGGGCCCATGAGCAGTTCTTC

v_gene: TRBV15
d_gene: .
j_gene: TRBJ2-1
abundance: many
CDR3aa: CATSRGLQGVDNEQFF
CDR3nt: TGTGCCACCAGCAGAGGTTTACAGGGTGTGGACAATGAGCAGTTCTTC

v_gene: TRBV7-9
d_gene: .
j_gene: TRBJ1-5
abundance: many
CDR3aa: CASSPRGVSQPQHF
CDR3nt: TGTGCCAGCAGCCCGCGGGGAGTGAGTCAGCCCCAGCATTTT

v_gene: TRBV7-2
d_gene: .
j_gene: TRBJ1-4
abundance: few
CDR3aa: CASSKRGKEKLFF
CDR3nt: TGTGCCAGCAGCAAACGAGGGAAGGAAAAACTGTTTTTT

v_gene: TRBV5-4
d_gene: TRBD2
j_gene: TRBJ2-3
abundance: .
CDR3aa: CASSPRTSGATDTQYF
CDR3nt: TGTGCCAGCAGCCCCCGGACTAGCGGGGCTACAGATACGCAGTATTTT

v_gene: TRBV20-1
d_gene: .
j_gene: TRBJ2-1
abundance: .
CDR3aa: CSAAVVGSSYNEQFF
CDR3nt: TGCAGTGCTGCCGTCGTGGGAAGCTCCTACAATGAGCAGTTCTTC

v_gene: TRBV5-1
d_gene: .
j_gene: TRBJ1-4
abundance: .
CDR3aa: CASSLGGRATNEKLFF
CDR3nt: TGCGCCAGCAGCTTGGGGGGGAGAGCAACTAATGAAAAACTGTTTTTT

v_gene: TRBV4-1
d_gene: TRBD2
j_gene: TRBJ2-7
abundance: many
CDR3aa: CASSHNSGGYEQYF
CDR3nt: TGCGCCAGCAGCCATAATAGCGGGGGCTACGAGCAGTACTTC

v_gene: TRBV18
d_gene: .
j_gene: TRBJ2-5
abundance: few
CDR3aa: CASQQTGPKKTQYF
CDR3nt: TGTGCCAGTCAACAAACGGGGCCGAAGAAGACCCAGTACTTC

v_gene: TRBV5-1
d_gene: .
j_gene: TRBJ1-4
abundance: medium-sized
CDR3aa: CASSLGPSGDGEKLFF
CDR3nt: TGCGCCAGCAGCTTGGGTCCGTCGGGAGATGGGGAAAAACTGTTTTTT

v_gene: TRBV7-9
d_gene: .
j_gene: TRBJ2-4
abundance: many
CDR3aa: CASNNERVNIQYF
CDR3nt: TGTGCCAGCAACAACGAGAGGGTAAACATTCAGTACTTC

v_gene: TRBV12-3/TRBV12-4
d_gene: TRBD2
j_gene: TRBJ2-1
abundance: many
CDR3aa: CASTTTTGGYNEQFF
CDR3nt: TGTGCCAGCACTACTACCACGGGAGGGTACAATGAGCAGTTCTTC

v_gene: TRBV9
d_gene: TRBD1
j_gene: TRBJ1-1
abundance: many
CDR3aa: CASSPRTGVDTEAFF
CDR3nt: TGTGCCAGCAGCCCAAGGACAGGGGTAGACACTGAAGCTTTCTTT

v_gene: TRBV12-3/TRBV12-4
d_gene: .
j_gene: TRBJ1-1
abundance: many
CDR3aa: CASSKGSGTGNTEAFF
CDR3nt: TGTGCCAGCAGTAAAGGGTCCGGGACGGGGAACACTGAAGCTTTCTTT

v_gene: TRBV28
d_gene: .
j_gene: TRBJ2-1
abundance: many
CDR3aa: CASGLQVQFF
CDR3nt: TGTGCCAGCGGATTGCAGGTGCAGTTCTTC

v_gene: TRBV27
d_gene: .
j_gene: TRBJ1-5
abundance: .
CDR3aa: CAIGSWDPPNQPQHF
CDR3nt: TGTGCCATCGGATCTTGGGACCCGCCGAATCAGCCCCAGCATTTT

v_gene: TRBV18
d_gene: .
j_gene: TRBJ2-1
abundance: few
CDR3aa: CASSPDAGAPGEQFF
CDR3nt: TGTGCCAGCTCACCAGACGCAGGAGCCCCTGGTGAGCAGTTCTTC

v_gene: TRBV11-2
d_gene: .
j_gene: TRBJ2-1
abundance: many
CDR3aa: CASSLEYRWESSNEQFF
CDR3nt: TGTGCCAGCAGCTTAGAGTACAGGTGGGAGTCCTCCAATGAGCAGTTCTTC

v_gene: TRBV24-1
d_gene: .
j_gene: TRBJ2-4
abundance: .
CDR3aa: CATSDLRGRPVAKNIQYF
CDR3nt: TGTGCCACCAGTGATTTGAGGGGGAGGCCAGTAGCCAAAAACATTCAGTACTTC

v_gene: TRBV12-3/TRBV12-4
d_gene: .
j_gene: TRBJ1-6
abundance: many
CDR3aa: CASSFGQGNNSPLHF
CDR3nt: TGTGCCAGCAGTTTTGGGCAGGGGAATAATTCACCCCTCCACTTT

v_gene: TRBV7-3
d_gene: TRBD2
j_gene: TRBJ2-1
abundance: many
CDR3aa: CASSLTELAGGVEQFF
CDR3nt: TGTGCCAGCAGCTTAACGGAACTAGCGGGGGGTGTTGAGCAGTTCTTC

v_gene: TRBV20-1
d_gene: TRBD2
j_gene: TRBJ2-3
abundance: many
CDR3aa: CSAPTSGTDTQYF
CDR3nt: TGCAGTGCCCCCACTAGCGGCACAGATACGCAGTATTTT

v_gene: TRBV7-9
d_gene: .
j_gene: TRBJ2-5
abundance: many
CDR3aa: CASESGAIQQETQYF
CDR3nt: TGTGCCTCCGAGTCGGGGGCCATACAACAAGAGACCCAGTACTTC